The clone carrying this T cell receptor beta chain was picked up many times. The antigen is unknown. Synthesis of cDNA used 5'RACE (with 10-nucleotide random UMIs). TCRdb re-called the 5' RACE reads through MiXCR, storing one row per CDR3 protein. The table shows roughly 62,000 distinct CDR3 sequences, with 3.5% to 4.5% occurring only once. The record originates from a study of neurological immune-mediated disorders. The study's findings and limits: HTLV-1-associated myelopathy led in TCR clonal expansion, while multiple sclerosis ranked lowest, below healthy controls.

The CDR3 totals 17 residues. This clonotype was obtained from a woman between 45 and 65 years old with multiple sclerosis. The chain uses TRBV21-1 and TRBJ2-5; the DNA was not used to check the table's D call, TRBD1. TRBV21-1 is flagged as a pseudogene. The source material was PBMCs. The CDR3 coding sequence is TGTGCCAGCAGCCGTCGGCCGTGGACAGCCCAACAAGAGACCCAGTACTTC. Translated: CASSRRPWTAQQETQYF.